Each of the 23 T cell receptor beta chains below was sequenced from the same sample in a study of radiotherapy plus CTLA-4 blockade in lung cancer. Assay: immunoSEQ multiplex PCR; the TCRdb copy retains only in-frame clones and omits some. The sample has 30,000 to 35,000 clones, 70% seen once. The specimen comprised peripheral blood, sampled from a patient treated with radiotherapy plus ipilimumab. These receptors came from a human donor with non-small cell lung cancer who had stable disease on radiotherapy plus ipilimumab.

The rearrangement uses TRBV25-1 and TRBJ2-7; unclear D gene. Germline V gives CDR1 MGHDK, CDR2 SYGVNS. V lost 5 bases and J 6 bases, leaving 8 bases between the germline ends. The CDR3 length is 11 residues. The CDR3 here is CASSRLGEQYF. The CDR3 DNA is TGTGCCAGCAGTAGACTGGGCGAGCAGTACTTC.

The chain is built from TRBV27 and TRBJ2-7, with a weak D call TRBD2 (5 bases). The CDR3 has 17 amino acids. Trimming removed 2 bases at V and 1 base at J, with 18 bases between. Germline V gene data show CDR1 as MNHEY and CDR2 as SMNVEV (reference sequence). For the CDR3, the DNA is TGTGCCAGCAGTTTAAGTTCGGGGATTTATGAATCCTACGAGCAGTACTTC. Its translation is CASSLSSGIYESYEQYF.

The V call is TRBV19, the J call TRBJ1-2; D unresolved. CDR3 size: 14 residues. Trimming removed 7 bases at V and 0 bases at J, with 12 bases between. Looked up from germline, CDR1 is LNHDA and CDR2 is SQIVND (reference sequence). The CDR3: CASTHSGANYGYTF. CDR3 in DNA: TGTGCCAGTACCCACTCGGGAGCTAACTATGGCTACACCTTC.

Note on this clone: A junction boundary mismatches the germline segment, possibly from a read error. The V call is TRBV5-1, the J call TRBJ1-1, with unresolved D. Germline V gene data show CDR1 as SGHRS and CDR2 as YFSETQ. This CDR3 spans 15 amino acids. CDR3 bases: TGCGCCAGCACCTTGGTAGGCCTCGGTGGCGCTGAAGCTTTCTTT. Translating gives CASTLVGLGGAEAFF.

The chain links TRBV6-6 to TRBJ1-4; possible D gene TRBD1, 6 bases. This CDR3 spans 14 amino acids. V was trimmed by 6 bases and J by 8 bases, leaving 16 bases between them. The germline V gene encodes CDR1 MNHNY and CDR2 SVGAGI (reference sequence). The CDR3 here is CASSYREGWEKLFF. CDR3 nucleotide sequence: TGTGCCAGCAGCTACAGGGAGGGATGGGAAAAACTGTTTTTT.

This chain links TRBV6-5 with TRBJ1-2, with D possibly TRBD1 on 5 matching bases. Germline CDR1 reads MNHEY; CDR2 reads SVGAGI. The V end lost 4 bases, the J end lost 6 bases, and 18 bases lay between the germline ends. The CDR3 loop spans 15 amino acids. CDR3 bases: TGTGCCAGCAGTTGGAGGGGCCCGCAGTCCCATGGCTACACCTTC. It codes for CASSWRGPQSHGYTF.

This clone has more than one count but fewer than ten. This rearrangement joins TRBV19 to TRBJ2-1; 10 bases are a match to TRBD1. V was pared by 9 bases and J by 8 bases, with 7 bases of the junction left unmatched. Germline V gene lookup returns CDR1 LNHDA and CDR2 SQIVND (reference sequence). The CDR3 extends over 13 amino acids. In DNA, the CDR3 is TGTGCCAGCCATGGGACAGGGGTCGATGAGCAGTTCTTC. Translated, it gives CASHGTGVDEQFF.

This clone has just a few counts. The V and J genes are TRBV6-6 and TRBJ2-7; the match to TRBD2 covers 12 bases. V lost 6 bases, J lost 5 bases, and 11 bases stayed unmatched. CDR1 and CDR2 from the germline V gene are MNHNY and SVGAGI (reference sequence). The CDR3 has 16 amino acids. CDR3 sequence (DNA): TGTGCCAGCAGCTCCCAGACTAGCGGGAGTAGGAACGAGCAGTACTTC. It is translated as CASSSQTSGSRNEQYF.

In its sample, this clone was seen once. The J gene is TRBJ2-3, the V gene TRBV4-1, with D perhaps matching TRBD2 (6 bases). The CDR3 loop spans 15 amino acids. V lost 2 bases to trimming and J lost 3 bases, with 12 bases between them. CDR1 is MGHRA and CDR2 is YSYEKL in the germline V gene. CDR3 sequence (DNA): TGCGCCAGCAGCCAAACGGGACTCGGAACAGATACGCAGTATTTT. Translated, it gives CASSQTGLGTDTQYF.

This chain uses TRBV7-3 with TRBJ2-2; 9 bases match TRBD1. This CDR3 is 15 amino acids long. Germline-derived CDR1 and CDR2 are SGHTA and FQGTGA. J lost 3 bases, V lost 5 bases, and 4 bases had no gene match. The CDR3 is CASSPDRGDTGELFF. CDR3 nucleotide sequence: TGTGCCAGCAGCCCCGACAGGGGGGACACCGGGGAGCTGTTTTTT.

In this sample, this clone turned up a few times. The chain combines TRBV6-1 with TRBJ2-5, with D tentatively TRBD1 (6 bases). This CDR3 spans 15 amino acids. Trimming took off 7 bases at V and 5 bases at J, with 20 bases between the two ends. From germline, CDR1 is MNHNS and CDR2 SASEGT. The CDR3 here is CASTSGLTGQETQYF. In nucleotides, the CDR3 is TGTGCCAGCACTTCAGGCCTTACAGGGCAGGAGACCCAGTACTTC.

CDR3 DNA sequence: TGCGCCAGCAGCCTAGCCGGGACTAGCGGTCTGGAGCAGTTCTTC. This gives the protein CASSLAGTSGLEQFF. The chain employs TRBV4-3 and TRBJ2-1, with 11 bases aligning to TRBD2. There are 15 residues in the CDR3. Germline V gene lookup returns CDR1 LGHNA and CDR2 YSLEER. V was clipped by 4 bases and J by 10 bases; unmatched bases: 9.

This chain joins TRBV7-9 and TRBJ2-5; TRBD1 agrees at 7 bases. The CDR3 runs 15 residues. V shed 3 bases and J 4 bases; nucleotides not matched to a gene: 8. CDR1 is SEHNR and CDR2 is FQNEAQ in the germline V gene (reference sequence). CDR3 DNA: TGTGCCAGCAGCTTGGGACAGCCTGGGGGAGAGACCCAGTACTTC. Protein sequence: CASSLGQPGGETQYF.

This clone occurred once. The rearrangement uses TRBV19 and TRBJ2-5; D uncertain. Germline CDR1 LNHDA, CDR2 SQIVND (reference sequence). This CDR3 spans 16 amino acids. The V and J ends lost 3 bases and 3 bases respectively, with 17 bases between them. The CDR3 nucleotides read TGTGCCAGTAGTATTTCGGCCAGGAGCCTAAAAGAGACCCAGTACTTC. This translates into CASSISARSLKETQYF.

The chain has TRBV11-3 and TRBJ2-3, with 7 bases fitting TRBD2. Germline trimming cut 5 bases from V and 2 bases from J; bases unmatched to any gene: 4. CDR1 SGHNT and CDR2 YENEEA come from the germline V gene. The CDR3 length is 14 residues. CDR3 DNA sequence: TGTGCCAGCAGCCGCAGCGGGGTCACAGATACGCAGTATTTT. It translates to CASSRSGVTDTQYF. The variable domain in full, with the rest retrieved from reference TRBV11-3 and TRBJ2-3, is EAGVVQSPRYKIIEKKQPVAFWCNPISGHNTLYWYLQNLGQGPELLIRYENEEAVDDSQLPKDRFSAERLKGVDSTLKIQPAELGDSAVYLCASSRSGVTDTQYFGPGTRLTVL.

This clone was recorded only once. This chain links TRBV6-1 with TRBJ1-5; tentatively, D is TRBD1 (5 bases). There are 13 residues in the CDR3. Germline CDR1 reads MNHNS; CDR2 reads SASEGT. Between the trimmed V and J ends, which lost 2 bases and 6 bases, there was a span of 8 bases. The CDR3 sequence is CASSEQGFQPQHF. The DNA for the CDR3 is TGTGCCAGCAGTGAACAGGGTTTTCAGCCCCAGCATTTT.

The rearrangement links TRBV5-1 to TRBJ2-7, with 10 bases lining up with TRBD2. Germline values: CDR1 SGHRS, CDR2 YFSETQ. CDR3 length equals 19 residues. The V gene end was trimmed by 4 bases and the J gene end by 2 bases; junction bases not matched to a gene: 18. The CDR3 loop is CASSLARGLAERGTYEQYF. CDR3 nucleotides: TGCGCCAGCAGCCTGGCCCGCGGACTAGCGGAACGGGGGACCTACGAGCAGTACTTC.

As DNA, the CDR3 is TGCGCCAGCAGCCTCCAAGTAACTGGCGGGAGGCGGGGCTACAATGAGCAGTTCTTC. Protein product: CASSLQVTGGRRGYNEQFF. V is TRBV4-1 and J is TRBJ2-1; TRBD2 matches at 8 bases. The CDR3 covers 19 residues. Germline CDR1 reads MGHRA; CDR2 reads YSYEKL. V shed 4 bases and J 3 bases; nucleotides not matched to a gene: 17.

V usage is TRBV19 and J usage is TRBJ2-6; 10 bases map to TRBD1. The CDR3 sequence is 18 residues long. In germline, CDR1 is LNHDA, CDR2 SQIVND (reference sequence). V lost 4 bases to trimming and J lost 0 bases; unmatched junction nucleotides: 6. In DNA form, the CDR3 reads TGTGCCAGTAGTAAGACAGGGGGCAGGTACTCTGGGGCCAACGTCCTGACTTTC. It translates to CASSKTGGRYSGANVLTF.

The chain is built from TRBV25-1 and TRBJ1-1; 8 bases map to TRBD1. CDR1 is MGHDK and CDR2 is SYGVNS in the germline V gene. The J segment lost 1 base and the V segment lost 0 bases, leaving 10 bases of the junction unmatched. The CDR3 loop spans 18 amino acids. In DNA form, the CDR3 reads TGTGCCAGCAGTGAATATCTGGCAGGGGGCATGCGGAACACTGAAGCTTTCTTT. It codes for CASSEYLAGGMRNTEAFF.

This rearrangement joins TRBV10-2 to TRBJ2-7; a possible D gene is TRBD2 (6 bases). CDR1 is WSHSY and CDR2 is SAAADI in the germline V gene. The CDR3 is made up of 13 amino acids. Trimming took off 8 bases at V and 4 bases at J, with 15 bases between the two ends. The CDR3 region has the DNA TGCGCCAGCCTGGACCGGGGGTCGTACGAGCAGTACTTC. Amino acid sequence: CASLDRGSYEQYF.

The J gene is TRBJ1-5, the V gene TRBV10-2; 10 nucleotides agree with TRBD1. With V trimmed by 0 bases and J by 4 bases, 0 bases remained unmatched. Germline V gives CDR1 WSHSY, CDR2 SAAADI. There are 15 residues in the CDR3. CDR3 amino acids: CASSESGQGNQPQHF. The CDR3 nucleotides are TGCGCCAGCAGTGAGTCGGGACAGGGGAATCAGCCCCAGCATTTT.

The rearrangement uses TRBV11-3 and TRBJ1-6; D gene unclear. V lost 5 bases and J lost 0, with 14 bases in between. The CDR3 is 17 residues long. In germline, CDR1 is SGHNT, CDR2 YENEEA. In DNA, the CDR3 is TGTGCCAGCAGCATCCAGACGGGAAGCTCCTATAATTCACCCCTCCACTTT. Amino acid sequence: CASSIQTGSSYNSPLHF.